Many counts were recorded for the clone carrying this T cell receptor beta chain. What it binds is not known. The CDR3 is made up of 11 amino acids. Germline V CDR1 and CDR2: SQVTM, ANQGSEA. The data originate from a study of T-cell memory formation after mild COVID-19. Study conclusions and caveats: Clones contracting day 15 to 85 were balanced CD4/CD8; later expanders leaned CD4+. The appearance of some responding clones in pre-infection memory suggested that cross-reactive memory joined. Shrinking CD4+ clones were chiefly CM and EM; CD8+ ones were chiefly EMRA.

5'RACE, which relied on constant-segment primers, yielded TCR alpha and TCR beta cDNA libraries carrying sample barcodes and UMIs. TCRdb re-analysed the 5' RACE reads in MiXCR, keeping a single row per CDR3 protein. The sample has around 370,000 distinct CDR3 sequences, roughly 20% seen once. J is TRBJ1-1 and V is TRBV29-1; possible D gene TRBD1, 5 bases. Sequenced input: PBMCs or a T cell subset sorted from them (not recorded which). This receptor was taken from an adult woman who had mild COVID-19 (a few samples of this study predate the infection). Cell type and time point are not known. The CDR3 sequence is CSVRVNTEAFF. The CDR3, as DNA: TGCAGTGTCAGGGTGAACACTGAAGCTTTCTTT.